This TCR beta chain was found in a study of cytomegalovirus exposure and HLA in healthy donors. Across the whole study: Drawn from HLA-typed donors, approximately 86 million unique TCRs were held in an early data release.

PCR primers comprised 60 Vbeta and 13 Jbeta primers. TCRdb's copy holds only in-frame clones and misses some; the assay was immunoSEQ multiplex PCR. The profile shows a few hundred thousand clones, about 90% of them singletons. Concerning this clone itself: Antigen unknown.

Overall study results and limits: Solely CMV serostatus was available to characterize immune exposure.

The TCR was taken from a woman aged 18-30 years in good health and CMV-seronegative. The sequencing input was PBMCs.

For the CDR3, the DNA is TGTGCCAGCAGCGACCGGGACAGGGATCAGCCCCAGCATTTT. Its translation is CASSDRDRDQPQHF. The chain recombines TRBV9 with TRBJ1-5; 9 bases match TRBD1. Germline assignment: CDR1 SGDLS and CDR2 YYNGEE. The CDR3 runs to 14 residues. Trimming at V came to 3 bases and at J to 5 bases, leaving 3 bases not matched to a gene.